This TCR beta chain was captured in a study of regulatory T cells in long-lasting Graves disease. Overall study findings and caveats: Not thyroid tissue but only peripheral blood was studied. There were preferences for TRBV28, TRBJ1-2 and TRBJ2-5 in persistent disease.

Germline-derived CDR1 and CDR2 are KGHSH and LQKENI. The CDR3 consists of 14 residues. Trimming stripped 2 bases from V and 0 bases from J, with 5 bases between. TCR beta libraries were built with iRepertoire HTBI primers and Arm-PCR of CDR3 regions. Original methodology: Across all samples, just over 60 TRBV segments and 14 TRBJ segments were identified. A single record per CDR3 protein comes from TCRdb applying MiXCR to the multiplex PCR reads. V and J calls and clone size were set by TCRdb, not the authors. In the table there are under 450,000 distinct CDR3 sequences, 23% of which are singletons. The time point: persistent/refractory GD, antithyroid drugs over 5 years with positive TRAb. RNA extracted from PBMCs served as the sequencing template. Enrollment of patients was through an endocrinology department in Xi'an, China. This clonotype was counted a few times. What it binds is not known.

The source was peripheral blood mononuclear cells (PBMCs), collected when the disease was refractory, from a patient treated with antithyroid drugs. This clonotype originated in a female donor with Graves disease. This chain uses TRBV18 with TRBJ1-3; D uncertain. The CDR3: CASSPTASGNTIYF. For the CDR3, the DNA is TGTGCCAGCTCACCAACGGCCTCTGGAAACACCATATATTTT.